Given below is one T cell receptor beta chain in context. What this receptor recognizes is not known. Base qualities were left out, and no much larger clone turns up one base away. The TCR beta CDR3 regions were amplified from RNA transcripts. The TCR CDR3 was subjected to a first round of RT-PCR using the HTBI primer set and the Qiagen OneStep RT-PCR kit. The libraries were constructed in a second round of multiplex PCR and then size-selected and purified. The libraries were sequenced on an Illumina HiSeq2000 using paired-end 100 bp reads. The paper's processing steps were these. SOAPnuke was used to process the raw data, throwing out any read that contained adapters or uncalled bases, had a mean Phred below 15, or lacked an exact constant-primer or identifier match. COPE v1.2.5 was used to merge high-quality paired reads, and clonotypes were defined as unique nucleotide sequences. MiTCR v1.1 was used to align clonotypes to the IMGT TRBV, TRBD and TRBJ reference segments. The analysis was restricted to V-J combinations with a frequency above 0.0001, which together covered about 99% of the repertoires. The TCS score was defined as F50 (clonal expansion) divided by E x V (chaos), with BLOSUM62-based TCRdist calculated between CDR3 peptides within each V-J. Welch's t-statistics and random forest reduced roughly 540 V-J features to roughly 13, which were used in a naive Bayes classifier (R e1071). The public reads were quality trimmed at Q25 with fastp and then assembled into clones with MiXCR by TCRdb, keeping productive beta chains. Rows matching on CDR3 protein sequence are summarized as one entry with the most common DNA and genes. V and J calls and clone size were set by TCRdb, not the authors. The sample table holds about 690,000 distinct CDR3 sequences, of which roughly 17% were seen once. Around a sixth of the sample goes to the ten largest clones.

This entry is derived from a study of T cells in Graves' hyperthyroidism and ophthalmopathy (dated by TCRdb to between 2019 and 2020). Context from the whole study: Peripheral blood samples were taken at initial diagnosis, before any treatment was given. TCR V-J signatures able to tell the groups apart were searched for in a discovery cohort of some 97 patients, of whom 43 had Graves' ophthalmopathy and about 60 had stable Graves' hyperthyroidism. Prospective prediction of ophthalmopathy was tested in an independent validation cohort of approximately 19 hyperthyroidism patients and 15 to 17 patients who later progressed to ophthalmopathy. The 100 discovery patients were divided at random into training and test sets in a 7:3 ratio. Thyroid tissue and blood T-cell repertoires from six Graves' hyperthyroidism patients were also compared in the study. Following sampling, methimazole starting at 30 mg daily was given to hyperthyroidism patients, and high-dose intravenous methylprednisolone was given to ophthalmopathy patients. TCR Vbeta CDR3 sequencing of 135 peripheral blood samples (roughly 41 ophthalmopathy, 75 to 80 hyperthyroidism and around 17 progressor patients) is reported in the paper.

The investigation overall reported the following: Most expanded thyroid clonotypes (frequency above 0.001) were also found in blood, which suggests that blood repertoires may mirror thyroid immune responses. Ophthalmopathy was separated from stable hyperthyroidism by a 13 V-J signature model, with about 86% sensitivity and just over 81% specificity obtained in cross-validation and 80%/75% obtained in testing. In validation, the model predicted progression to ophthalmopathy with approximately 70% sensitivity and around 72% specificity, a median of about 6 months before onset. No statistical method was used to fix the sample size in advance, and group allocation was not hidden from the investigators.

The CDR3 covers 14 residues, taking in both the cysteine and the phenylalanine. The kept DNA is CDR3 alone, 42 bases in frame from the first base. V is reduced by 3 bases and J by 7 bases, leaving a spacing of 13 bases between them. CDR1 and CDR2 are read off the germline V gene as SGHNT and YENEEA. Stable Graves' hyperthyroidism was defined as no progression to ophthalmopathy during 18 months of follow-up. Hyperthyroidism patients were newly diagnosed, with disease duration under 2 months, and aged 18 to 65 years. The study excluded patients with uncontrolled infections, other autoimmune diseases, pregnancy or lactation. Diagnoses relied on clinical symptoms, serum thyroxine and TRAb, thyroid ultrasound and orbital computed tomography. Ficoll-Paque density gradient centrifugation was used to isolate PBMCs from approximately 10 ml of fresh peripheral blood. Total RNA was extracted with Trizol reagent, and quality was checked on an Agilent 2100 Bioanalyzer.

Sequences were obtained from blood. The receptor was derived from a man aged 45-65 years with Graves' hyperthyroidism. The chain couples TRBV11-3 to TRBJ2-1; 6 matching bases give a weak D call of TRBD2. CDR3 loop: CASSFSGYGNEQFF. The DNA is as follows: TGTGCCAGCAGCTTTAGCGGTTACGGGAATGAGCAGTTCTTC.